This T cell receptor beta chain was sequenced for a study of T cells after yellow fever vaccination. This clonotype was counted many times. Its antigen remains unidentified. Template switching with 5'RACE generated the TCR cDNA and added a universal primer site and UMIs. MiXCR, applied by TCRdb to the 5' RACE reads, yields one record per CDR3 protein. The table records 120,000 to 150,000 distinct CDR3 sequences, over 7% of them present only once. This CDR3 is 12 amino acids long. Between the trimmed V and J ends, which lost 5 bases and 3 bases, there was a span of 7 bases. Germline V gene lookup returns CDR1 SEHNR and CDR2 FQNEAQ (reference sequence). Study conclusions and caveats: On re-exposure, the response was weaker but peaked faster, at day 5 versus 15. Post-booster repertoires again held most primary-vaccination clones (roughly 95% CD4, roughly 88% CD8). Of the clonotypes, a small share occurred in both CD4 and CD8 compartments.

Material: CD4+ T cells sorted from PBMCs, obtained 5 days after the yellow fever booster vaccination. The J gene is TRBJ1-1, the V gene TRBV7-9; no firm D call. The TCR originated in a man younger than 40 who received the YFV17D yellow fever vaccine. CDR3 coding DNA: TGTGCCAGCAGCCGAACGGACACTGAAGCTTTCTTT. Protein: CASSRTDTEAFF.